These 6 T cell receptor beta chains were all obtained from the same sample, sequenced in a study of blood T cells in healthy people across ages. A second PCR, run for about 7 to 12 cycles, used a sample-barcoded 5' primer plus a J-beta primer mix. TCRdb passed the 5' RACE reads through MiXCR, listing each CDR3 protein once. The sample records over 1.5 million distinct CDR3 sequences, roughly 52% being singletons. Sequenced: blood. The receptors derive from a woman aged 40 to 49 in good health.

The chain couples TRBV12-3 or TRBV12-4 to TRBJ1-2, with D perhaps matching TRBD1 (5 bases). Trimming cost V 5 bases and J 7 bases, with 20 bases left between them. The CDR3 is 15 amino acids. The CDR3 nucleotides are TGTGCCAGCAGTCTCTCGGGGGGATCGGCTACTGGCTACACCTTC. Protein: CASSLSGGSATGYTF.

This clonotype was detected a few times. V is TRBV7-2 and J is TRBJ2-5, with TRBD1 matching 11 bases. CDR1 SGHTA and CDR2 FQGNSA come from the germline V gene. The CDR3 consists of 15 residues. Trimming at V came to 5 bases and at J to 4 bases, leaving 6 bases not matched to a gene. CDR3 bases: TGTGCCAGCAGCGGACAGGGGGCCCCCGGAGAGACCCAGTACTTC. It yields the protein CASSGQGAPGETQYF. Variable domain in full (rest from reference TRBV7-2 and TRBJ2-5): GAGVSQSPSNKVTEKGKDVELRCDPISGHTALYWYRQSLGQGLEFLIYFQGNSAPDKSGLPSDRFSAERTGGSVSTLTIQRTQQEDSAVYLCASSGQGAPGETQYFGPGTRLLVL.

The chain carries TRBV12-3 or TRBV12-4 and TRBJ2-3; a weak D match, TRBD1 (5 bases). The CDR3 covers 15 residues. V was trimmed by 3 bases and J by 15 bases, leaving 25 bases between them. CDR3 DNA sequence: TGTGCCAGCAGTTTGGATAGGGGAAGAGCAGATATGGAATATTTT. Translation gives CASSLDRGRADMEYF.

This sequence joins TRBV4-3 and TRBJ1-2; 8 nucleotides align to TRBD1. The CDR3 consists of 16 residues. Germline V gene lookup returns CDR1 LGHNA and CDR2 YSLEER. V trimming: 4 bases; J trimming: 6 bases; junction bases outside the gene matches: 13. The DNA for the CDR3 is TGCGCCAGCAGCCCCCACCTCGACAGGGGAGATCATGGCTACACCTTC. This encodes CASSPHLDRGDHGYTF.

This clonotype has just a few counts. The rearrangement uses TRBV3-1 and TRBJ2-3; D call uncertain. The CDR3 has 15 residues. Trimming pared 1 base from V and 6 bases from J, leaving 14 bases between. Germline CDR1 LGHDT, CDR2 YNNKEL (reference sequence). In DNA, the CDR3 is TGTGCCAGCAGCCAAGTGGGGTCCACCAGGGATACGCAGTATTTT. This sequence encodes CASSQVGSTRDTQYF.

The V call is TRBV20-1, the J call TRBJ1-1; 7 bases agree with TRBD1. This CDR3 contains 13 residues. With 4 bases clipped from V and 1 base from J, the junction kept 3 bases outside the gene matches. Germline CDR1 DFQATT, CDR2 SNEGSKA (reference sequence). CDR3: CSAMGQTNTEAFF. The CDR3 region has the DNA TGCAGTGCTATGGGACAGACGAACACTGAAGCTTTCTTT.